The clone carrying this TCR beta chain was found many times. Per germline, CDR1 DFQATT and CDR2 SNEGSKA (reference sequence). This CDR3 is 11 amino acids long. V was cut by 3 bases and J by 13 bases, with 15 bases left in between. TCRdb called the RT-PCR reads again in MiXCR, with one record for every CDR3 protein. This table holds fewer than 800,000 distinct CDR3 sequences, 13% to 15% found once. The material sequenced was memory CD4+ T cells from blood. The chain employs TRBV20-1 and TRBJ1-2; D is perhaps TRBD1 (5 bases). The receptor comes from a female donor in good health, serving as a healthy control. CDR3 region: CSARREGPSTF. The CDR3 region has the DNA TGCAGTGCTAGGCGGGAGGGGCCCTCCACCTTC.